Sequencing of this T cell receptor beta chain was carried out in a study of breast tumors, draining lymph nodes, adjacent tissues. General study points: Tumor and nontumor repertoires were significantly more similar in luminal-like than in basal-like breast cancer. Findings are consistent with lymph node origin and intratumoral expansion of most tumor T cells. Tumor T cell lymph node origin was a supported hypothesis, not proven. Tumor TCR diversity was below lymph nodes but above nontumor tissue.

Breast cancer patients provided tissue from their axillary draining lymph nodes. This CDR3 comprises 17 residues. Germline V gene sequence: CDR1 SGHNT, CDR2 YENEEA. The V gene end was trimmed by 2 bases and the J gene end by 4 bases; junction bases not matched to a gene: 4. TCRdb reprocessed the multiplex PCR reads with MiXCR, giving one entry per CDR3 protein. The sample includes fewer than 200,000 distinct CDR3 sequences, approximately 30% of them seen just once. At least ten counts were recorded for this clonotype. Its antigen is not identified. This receptor was obtained from a female donor with breast cancer. Some clones in this sample may be carry-over from other donors' samples. The sequenced material came from axillary lymph node tissue. The chain uses TRBV11-3 and TRBJ2-1; 14 nucleotides line up with TRBD2. The chain's CDR3 is CASSLRTSGGTYNEQFF. The CDR3 DNA reads TGTGCCAGCAGCTTAAGGACTAGCGGGGGGACGTACAATGAGCAGTTCTTC. The whole variable domain, filled in from reference TRBV11-3 and TRBJ2-1, reads EAGVVQSPRYKIIEKKQPVAFWCNPISGHNTLYWYLQNLGQGPELLIRYENEEAVDDSQLPKDRFSAERLKGVDSTLKIQPAELGDSAVYLCASSLRTSGGTYNEQFFGPGTRLTVL.